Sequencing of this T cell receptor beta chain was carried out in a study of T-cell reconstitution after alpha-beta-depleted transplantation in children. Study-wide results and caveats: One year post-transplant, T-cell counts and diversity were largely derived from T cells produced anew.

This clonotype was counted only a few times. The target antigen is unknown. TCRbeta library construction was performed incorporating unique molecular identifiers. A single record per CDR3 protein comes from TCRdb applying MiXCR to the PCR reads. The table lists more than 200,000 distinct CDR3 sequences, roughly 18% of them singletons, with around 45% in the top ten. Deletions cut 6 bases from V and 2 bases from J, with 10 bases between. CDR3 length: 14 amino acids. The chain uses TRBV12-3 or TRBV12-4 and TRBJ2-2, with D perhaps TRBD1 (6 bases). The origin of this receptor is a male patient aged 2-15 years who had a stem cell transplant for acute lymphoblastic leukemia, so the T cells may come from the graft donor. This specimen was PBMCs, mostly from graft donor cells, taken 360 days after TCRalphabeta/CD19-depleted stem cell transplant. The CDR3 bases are TGTGCCAGCAGGGTGACAGGAAACACCGGGGAGCTGTTTTTT. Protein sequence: CASRVTGNTGELFF.